This T cell receptor (beta chain) originates from a study of blood T cell repertoires in COVID-19. The wider study: PBMCs, B-cell-depleted T cells, or T cells were the source of the cDNA or gDNA that made up the material.

The cohort comprised adults aged 18 to 89 years residing in about two dozen US areas. Donors were grouped by their self-reported clinical history. It was within 2 weeks before study entry that exposed participants met a COVID-19 case. Profiling relied on immunoSEQ multiplex PCR, and the TCRdb table lists in-frame clones only, not all of them. The sample has 360,000 or so clones; about 90% are singletons. V gave up 8 bases and J gave up 8 bases; unmatched junction bases: 11. CDR1 and CDR2 from the germline V gene are SGHNT and YENEEA. This CDR3 has 13 amino acids. The sequence was obtained from a woman in her thirties who had been exposed to COVID-19. Material for sequencing was PBMCs or T cells enriched from blood (not recorded which). The chain carries TRBV11-3 and TRBJ1-1; TRBD1 matches at 7 bases. The CDR3 sequence: CASQKLQGKEAFF. The CDR3, as DNA: TGTGCCAGCCAAAAACTACAGGGGAAGGAAGCTTTCTTT.